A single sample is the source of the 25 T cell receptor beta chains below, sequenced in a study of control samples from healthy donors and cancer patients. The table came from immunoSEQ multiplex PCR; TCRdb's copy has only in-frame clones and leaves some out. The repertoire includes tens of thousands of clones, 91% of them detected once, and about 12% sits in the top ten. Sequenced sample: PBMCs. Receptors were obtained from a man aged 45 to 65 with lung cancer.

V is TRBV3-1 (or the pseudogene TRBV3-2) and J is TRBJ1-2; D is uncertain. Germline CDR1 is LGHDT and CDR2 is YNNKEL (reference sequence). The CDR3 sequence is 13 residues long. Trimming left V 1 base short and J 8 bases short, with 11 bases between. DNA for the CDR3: TGTGCCAGCAGCCAAGGGGGAACGGCCGGCTACACCTTC. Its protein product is CASSQGGTAGYTF.

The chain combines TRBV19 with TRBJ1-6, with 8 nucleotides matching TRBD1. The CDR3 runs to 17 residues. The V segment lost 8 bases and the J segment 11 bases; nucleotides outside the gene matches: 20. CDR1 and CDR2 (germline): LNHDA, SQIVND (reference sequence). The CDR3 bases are TGTGCCAGTGCGTACCGACCAGGGGGCAAGGGAACGACACCCCTCCACTTT. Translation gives CASAYRPGGKGTTPLHF.

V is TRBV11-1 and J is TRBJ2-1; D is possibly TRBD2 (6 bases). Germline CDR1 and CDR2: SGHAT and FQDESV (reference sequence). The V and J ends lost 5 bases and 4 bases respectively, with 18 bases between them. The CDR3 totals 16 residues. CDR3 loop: CASSPFRGTSYNEQFF. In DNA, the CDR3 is TGTGCCAGCAGCCCTTTCCGGGGGACTTCATACAATGAGCAGTTCTTC.

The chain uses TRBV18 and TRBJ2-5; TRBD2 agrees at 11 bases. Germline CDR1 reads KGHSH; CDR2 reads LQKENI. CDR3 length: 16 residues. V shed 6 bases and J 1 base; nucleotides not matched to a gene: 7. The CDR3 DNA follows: TGTGCCAGCTCTTCCGGGACTAGCGGTTTCCAAGAGACCCAGTACTTC. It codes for CASSSGTSGFQETQYF.

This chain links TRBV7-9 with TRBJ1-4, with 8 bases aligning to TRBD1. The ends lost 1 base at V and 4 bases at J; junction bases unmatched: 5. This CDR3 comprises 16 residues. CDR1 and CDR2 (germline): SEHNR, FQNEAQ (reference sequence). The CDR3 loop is CASSLGTGMLNEKLFF. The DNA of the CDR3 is TGTGCCAGCAGCTTAGGGACAGGGATGCTTAATGAAAAACTGTTTTTT.

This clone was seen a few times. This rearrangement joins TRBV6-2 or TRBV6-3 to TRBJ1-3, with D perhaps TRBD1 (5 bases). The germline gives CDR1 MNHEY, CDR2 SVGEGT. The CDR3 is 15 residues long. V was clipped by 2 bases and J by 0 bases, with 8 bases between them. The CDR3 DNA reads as TGTGCCAGCAGTTACGCGGGGGACTCTGGAAACACCATATATTTT. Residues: CASSYAGDSGNTIYF.

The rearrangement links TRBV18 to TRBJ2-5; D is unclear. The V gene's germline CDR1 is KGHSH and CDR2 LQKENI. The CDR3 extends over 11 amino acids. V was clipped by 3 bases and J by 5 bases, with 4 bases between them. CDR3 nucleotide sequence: TGTGCCAGCTCACCGTCGGAGACCCAGTACTTC. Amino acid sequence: CASSPSETQYF.

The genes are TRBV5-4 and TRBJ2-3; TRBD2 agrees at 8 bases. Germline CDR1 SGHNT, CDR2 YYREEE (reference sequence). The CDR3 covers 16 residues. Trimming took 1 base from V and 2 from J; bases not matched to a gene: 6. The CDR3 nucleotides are TGTGCCAGCAGCTTGTACACTAGCGGAAACACAGATACGCAGTATTTT. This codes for CASSLYTSGNTDTQYF.

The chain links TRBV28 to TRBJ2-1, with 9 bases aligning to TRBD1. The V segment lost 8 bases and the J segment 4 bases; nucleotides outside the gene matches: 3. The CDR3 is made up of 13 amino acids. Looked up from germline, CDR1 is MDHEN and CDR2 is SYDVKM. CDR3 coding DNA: TGTGCCAGCCTGGACAGGGGATACAATGAGCAGTTCTTC. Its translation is CASLDRGYNEQFF.

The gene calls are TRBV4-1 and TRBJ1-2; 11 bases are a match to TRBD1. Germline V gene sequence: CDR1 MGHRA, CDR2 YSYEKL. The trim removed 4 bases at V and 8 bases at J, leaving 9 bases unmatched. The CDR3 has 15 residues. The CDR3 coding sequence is TGCGCCAGCAGCCTTTCCGGGACAGGGGGTGAAGGCTACACCTTC. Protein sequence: CASSLSGTGGEGYTF.

The CDR3 region has the DNA TGTGCCAGCAGTTTAAGGGAAGATTCACCCCTCCACTTT. Amino acids: CASSLREDSPLHF. The chain couples TRBV28 to TRBJ1-6; D unclear. The CDR3 covers 13 residues. Trimming removed 2 bases at V and 8 bases at J, with 7 bases between. Germline values: CDR1 MDHEN, CDR2 SYDVKM. Variable domain in full (rest from reference TRBV28 and TRBJ1-6): DVKVTQSSRYLVKRTGEKVFLECVQDMDHENMFWYRQDPGLGLRLIYFSYDVKMKEKGDIPEGYSVSREKKERFSLILESASTNQTSMYLCASSLREDSPLHFGNGTRLTVT.

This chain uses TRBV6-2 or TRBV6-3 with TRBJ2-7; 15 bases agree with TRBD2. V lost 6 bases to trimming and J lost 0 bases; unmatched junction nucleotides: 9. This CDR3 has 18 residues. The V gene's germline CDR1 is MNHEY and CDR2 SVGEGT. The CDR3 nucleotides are TGTGCCAGCAGCAGGGGACTAGCGGGGGGTACGTCCTCCTACGAGCAGTACTTC. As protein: CASSRGLAGGTSSYEQYF.

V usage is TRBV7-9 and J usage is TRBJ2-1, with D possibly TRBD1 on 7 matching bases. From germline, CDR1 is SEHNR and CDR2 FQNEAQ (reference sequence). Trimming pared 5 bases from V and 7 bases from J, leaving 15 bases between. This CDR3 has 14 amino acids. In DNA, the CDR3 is TGTGCCAGCAGCCCCTCAGGGGGGCTGAATGAGCAGTTCTTC. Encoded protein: CASSPSGGLNEQFF.

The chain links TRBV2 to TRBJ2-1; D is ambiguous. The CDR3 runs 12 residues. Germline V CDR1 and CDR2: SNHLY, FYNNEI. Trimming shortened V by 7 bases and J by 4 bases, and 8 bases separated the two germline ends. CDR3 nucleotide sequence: TGTGCCAGCACCCTGATATACAATGAGCAGTTCTTC. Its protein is CASTLIYNEQFF.

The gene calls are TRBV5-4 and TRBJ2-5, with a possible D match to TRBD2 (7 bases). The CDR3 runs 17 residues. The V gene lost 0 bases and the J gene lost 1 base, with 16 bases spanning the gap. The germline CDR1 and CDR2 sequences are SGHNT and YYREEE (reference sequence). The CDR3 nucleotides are TGTGCCAGCAGCTTGGCCGGGGGGCAGGGCGTCCAAGAGACCCAGTACTTC. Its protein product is CASSLAGGQGVQETQYF.

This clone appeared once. In nucleotides, the CDR3 is TGTGCCAGTAGAGGGACAGGGGCGCCCCAAGAGACCCAGTACTTC. It specifies CASRGTGAPQETQYF. The chain uses TRBV19 and TRBJ2-5; TRBD1 agrees at 10 bases. This CDR3 spans 15 amino acids. The germline V gene encodes CDR1 LNHDA and CDR2 SQIVND (reference sequence). Trimming took 6 bases from V and 1 from J; bases not matched to a gene: 5.

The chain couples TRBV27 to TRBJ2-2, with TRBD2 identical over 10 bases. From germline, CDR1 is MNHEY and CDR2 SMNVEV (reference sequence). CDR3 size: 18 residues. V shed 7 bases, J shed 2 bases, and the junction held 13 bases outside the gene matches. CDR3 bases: TGTGCCAGCACCCTGAGGCCTAGCGGGGGTCCTAACACCGGGGAGCTGTTTTTT. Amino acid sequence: CASTLRPSGGPNTGELFF.

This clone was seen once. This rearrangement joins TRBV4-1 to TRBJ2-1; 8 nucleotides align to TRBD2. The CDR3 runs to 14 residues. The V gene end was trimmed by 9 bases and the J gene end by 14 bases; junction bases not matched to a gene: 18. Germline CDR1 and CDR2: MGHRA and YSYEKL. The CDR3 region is CASGRGGPPEREFF. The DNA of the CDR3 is TGCGCCAGTGGGCGCGGGGGGCCCCCCGAAAGGGAGTTCTTC.

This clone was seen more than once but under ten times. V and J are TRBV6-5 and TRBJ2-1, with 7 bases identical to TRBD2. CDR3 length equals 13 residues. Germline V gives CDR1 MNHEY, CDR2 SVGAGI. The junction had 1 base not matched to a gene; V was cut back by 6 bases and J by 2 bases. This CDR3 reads CASRSGTYNEQFF. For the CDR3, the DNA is TGTGCCAGCAGGAGCGGGACCTACAATGAGCAGTTCTTC.

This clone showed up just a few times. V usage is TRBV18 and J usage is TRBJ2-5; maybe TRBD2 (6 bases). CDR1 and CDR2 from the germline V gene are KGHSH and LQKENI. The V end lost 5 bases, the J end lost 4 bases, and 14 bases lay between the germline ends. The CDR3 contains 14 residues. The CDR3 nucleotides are TGTGCCAGCTCATTACGGAACGGGGGAGAGACCCAGTACTTC. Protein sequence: CASSLRNGGETQYF.

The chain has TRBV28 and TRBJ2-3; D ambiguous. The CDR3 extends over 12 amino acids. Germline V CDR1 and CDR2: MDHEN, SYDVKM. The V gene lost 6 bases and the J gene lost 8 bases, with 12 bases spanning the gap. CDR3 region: CASSPPERTQYF. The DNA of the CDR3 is TGTGCCAGCAGCCCCCCTGAGCGTACGCAGTATTTT.

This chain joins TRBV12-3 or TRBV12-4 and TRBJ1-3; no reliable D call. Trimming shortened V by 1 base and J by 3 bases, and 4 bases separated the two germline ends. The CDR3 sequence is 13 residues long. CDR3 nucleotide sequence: TGTGCCAGCAGTTTAGACAGTGGAAACACCATATATTTT. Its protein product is CASSLDSGNTIYF.

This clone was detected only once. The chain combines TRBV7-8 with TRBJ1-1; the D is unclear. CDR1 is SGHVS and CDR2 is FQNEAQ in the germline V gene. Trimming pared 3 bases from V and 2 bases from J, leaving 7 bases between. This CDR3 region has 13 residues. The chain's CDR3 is CASSLTVNTEAFF. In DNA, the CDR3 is TGTGCCAGCAGCTTGACGGTTAACACTGAAGCTTTCTTT.

CDR3: CASSISIGQGAYEQYF. The CDR3 bases are TGCGCCAGCAGCATCAGTATCGGACAGGGGGCTTATGAGCAGTACTTC. V usage is TRBV5-1 and J usage is TRBJ2-7, with 11 nucleotides matching TRBD1. The CDR3 totals 16 residues. The V segment lost 4 bases and the J segment 7 bases; nucleotides outside the gene matches: 13. The germline gives CDR1 SGHRS, CDR2 YFSETQ.

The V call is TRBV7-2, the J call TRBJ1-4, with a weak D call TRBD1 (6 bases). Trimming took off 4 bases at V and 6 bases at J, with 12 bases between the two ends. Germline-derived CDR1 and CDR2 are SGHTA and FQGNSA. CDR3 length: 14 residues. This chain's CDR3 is CASSSDSFYEKLFF. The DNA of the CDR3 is TGTGCCAGCAGCTCGGACAGTTTTTATGAAAAACTGTTTTTT.